Included here is one T cell receptor (beta chain) sequence, with context. This entry belongs to a study of cytomegalovirus exposure and HLA in healthy donors. This CDR3 spans 17 amino acids. Germline V CDR1 and CDR2: MNHEY, SMNVEV (reference sequence). The V gene end was trimmed by 5 bases and the J gene end by 5 bases; junction bases not matched to a gene: 9. 60 Vbeta and 13 Jbeta primers were used in PCR. The data were produced by immunoSEQ multiplex PCR, yet TCRdb's version contains in-frame clones alone and is incomplete. The sample contains 65,000 to 85,000 clones, about 81% of which appear only once.

The sequenced sample was PBMCs. V usage is TRBV27 and J usage is TRBJ2-6; 10 nucleotides match TRBD1. The origin of this receptor is a woman between 50 and 59 years old in good health and CMV-seronegative. The CDR3 bases are TGTGCCAGCAGTCCCGGACAGGGGGAATTGAGGGCCAACGTCCTGACTTTC. This gives the protein CASSPGQGELRANVLTF. The full variable domain, rest sourced from reference TRBV27 and TRBJ2-6, is EAQVTQNPRYLITVTGKKLTVTCSQNMNHEYMSWYRQDPGLGLRQIYYSMNVEVTDKGDVPEGYKVSRKEKRNFPLILESPSPNQTSLYFCASSPGQGELRANVLTFGAGSRLTVL.